A selection of T cell receptor beta chains follows, all from one sample in a study of T cells in Graves' hyperthyroidism and ophthalmopathy. TCRdb reprocessed the multiplex PCR reads with MiXCR, giving one entry per CDR3 protein. This sample carries around 600,000 distinct CDR3 sequences, around 16% of them seen once, and the ten largest clones take about 7%. Source material: blood. These receptors all come from a woman in her 30s with Graves' hyperthyroidism. Both conserved end residues are part of each CDR3. A D gene is named only where the DNA matches it firmly. Clone size appears in some rows only: once, few, many, or a class for an expanded clone.

>-|TRBV7-2|TRBD1|TRBJ1-3
CASSFQPGGSGNTIYF
TGTGCCAGCAGCTTCCAACCAGGGGGCTCTGGAAACACCATATATTTT
>many|TRBV20-1|-|TRBJ2-3
CSARQEFTDTQYF
TGCAGTGCCCGACAGGAGTTCACAGATACGCAGTATTTT
>many|TRBV11-2|-|TRBJ1-1
CASSSRKVTNTEAFF
TGTGCCAGCAGCTCCCGGAAGGTTACGAACACTGAAGCTTTCTTT
>many|TRBV7-8|TRBD1|TRBJ2-3
CASRDPGQGIGDTQYF
TGTGCCAGCAGGGATCCGGGACAGGGTATCGGAGATACGCAGTATTTT
>many|TRBV2|-|TRBJ2-7
CASRGVEQYF
TGTGCCAGCAGAGGGGTCGAGCAGTACTTC
>many|TRBV27|-|TRBJ2-3
CASSQGEDTQYF
TGTGCCAGCAGTCAAGGGGAAGATACGCAGTATTTT
>few|TRBV19|TRBD2|TRBJ2-2
CASSIVGRGTGELFF
TGTGCCAGTAGTATAGTCGGGAGGGGCACCGGGGAGCTGTTTTTT
>few|TRBV19|TRBD1|TRBJ1-5
CASRSDGTGVYSNQPQHF
TGTGCCAGTAGGTCCGACGGGACAGGGGTGTATAGCAATCAGCCCCAGCATTTT
>few|TRBV27|-|TRBJ2-7
CASNREGGDPLYEQYF
TGTGCCAGCAACAGGGAGGGTGGAGACCCCCTCTACGAGCAGTACTTC
>-|TRBV20-1|-|TRBJ2-7
CSARDRGCSYEQYF
TGCAGTGCTAGAGATAGAGGGTGCTCCTACGAGCAGTACTTC
>many|TRBV28|-|TRBJ1-2
CASSFSGRYGYTF
TGTGCCAGCAGTTTTTCGGGGCGGTATGGCTACACCTTC
>few|TRBV10-2|-|TRBJ2-7
CASLGSVEQYF
TGCGCCAGCCTGGGCTCGGTCGAGCAGTACTTC
>-|TRBV30|TRBD2|TRBJ2-4
CAWSAETSINIQYF
TGTGCCTGGAGTGCCGAGACTAGCATCAACATTCAGTACTTC
>few|TRBV29-1|-|TRBJ2-1
CSVVRVGRSYEQFF
TGCAGCGTTGTACGTGTCGGGAGAAGTTATGAGCAGTTCTTC
>-|TRBV27|-|TRBJ1-4
CASSSMTSPPNEKLFF
TGTGCCAGCAGCTCCATGACCTCACCGCCAAATGAAAAACTGTTTTTT
>-|TRBV4-2|-|TRBJ1-1
CASSLPGKMNTKAFF
TGTGCCAGCAGCCTCCCAGGGAAAATGAACACTAAAGCTTTCTTT
>many|TRBV20-1|-|TRBJ2-3
CSASAGLAGTDTQYF
TGCAGTGCTAGCGCGGGTTTAGCCGGCACAGATACGCAGTATTTT
>many|TRBV28|TRBD1|TRBJ2-7
CASNFRQGEQYF
TGTGCCAGCAATTTTAGACAGGGCGAGCAGTACTTC
>many|TRBV9|-|TRBJ2-1
CASSVEGVHYNEQFF
TGTGCCAGCAGCGTAGAGGGGGTTCACTACAATGAGCAGTTCTTC
>-|TRBV7-2|TRBD2|TRBJ2-1
CASSPQGGQTSGKPRYNEQFF
TGTGCCAGCAGCCCCCAGGGCGGGCAGACTAGCGGGAAACCCCGTTACAATGAGCAGTTCTTC
>many|TRBV11-2|-|TRBJ2-7
CASLGTFTYEQYF
TGTGCCAGCCTTGGGACATTTACCTACGAGCAGTACTTC
>many|TRBV20-1|-|TRBJ2-7
CSARLPQAGRAYEQYF
TGCAGTGCGCGATTGCCCCAAGCGGGCCGAGCCTACGAGCAGTACTTC
>many|TRBV30|-|TRBJ2-2
CGRSGNTGELFF
TGTGGGCGTAGCGGTAACACCGGGGAGCTGTTTTTT
>many|TRBV7-9|TRBD2|TRBJ2-1
CASQGLAGGAYNEQFF
TGTGCCAGCCAAGGACTAGCGGGGGGTGCTTACAATGAGCAGTTCTTC
>-|TRBV15|-|TRBJ1-5
CATSRDRGLGNQPQHF
TGTGCCACCAGCAGAGACAGGGGATTGGGCAATCAGCCCCAGCATTTT
>many|TRBV28|-|TRBJ2-3
CASSPQDTDTQYF
TGTGCCAGCTCCCCCCAAGACACAGATACGCAGTATTTT
>many|TRBV11-2|-|TRBJ2-1
CASSLSLAQSYNEQFF
TGTGCCAGCAGCTTATCTCTAGCACAATCGTACAATGAGCAGTTCTTC
>few|TRBV6-2/TRBV6-3|-|TRBJ2-3
CASSYSTRGPHTDTQYF
TGTGCCAGCAGTTACTCGACCCGGGGCCCGCACACAGATACGCAGTATTTT
>-|TRBV15|-|TRBJ2-1
CATSRDRQGHNEQFF
TGTGCCACCAGCAGAGATAGGCAGGGGCACAATGAGCAGTTCTTC
>many|TRBV20-1|-|TRBJ2-5
CSARDSSAGGETQYF
TGCAGTGCTAGAGATTCGTCGGCAGGAGGGGAGACCCAGTACTTC
>-|TRBV7-2|-|TRBJ2-6
CASSTGNSGANVLTF
TGTGCCAGCAGCACTGGCAACTCTGGGGCCAACGTCCTGACTTTC
>-|TRBV19|-|TRBJ1-5
CASNYPDNQPQHF
TGTGCCAGTAATTATCCAGACAATCAGCCCCAGCATTTT
>-|TRBV7-9|-|TRBJ2-1
CASSIGSSASYNGQFF
TGTGCCAGCAGCATTGGGTCTAGCGCCTCCTACAATGGGCAGTTCTTC
>-|TRBV19|-|TRBJ2-5
CASSPSGRNQETQYF
TGTGCCAGTAGTCCCTCCGGACGGAACCAAGAGACCCAGTACTTC
>-|TRBV20-1|-|TRBJ2-1
CSATPGGTGNEQFF
TGCAGTGCTACCCCCGGCGGGACCGGGAATGAGCAGTTCTTC
>-|TRBV29-1|TRBD2|TRBJ2-7
CSVAGAREQYF
TGCAGCGTAGCGGGAGCGCGCGAGCAGTACTTC
>-|TRBV7-9|TRBD2|TRBJ2-1
CASSVSGSNYNEQFF
TGTGCCAGCAGCGTTAGCGGGAGTAATTACAATGAGCAGTTCTTC
>-|TRBV18|-|TRBJ2-4
CASSPELQKNIQYF
TGTGCCAGCTCACCAGAGCTACAGAAAAACATTCAGTACTTC
>-|TRBV5-1|-|TRBJ2-5
CASSLEVVETQYF
TGCGCCAGCAGCTTGGAGGTGGTTGAGACCCAGTACTTC
>many|TRBV7-2|-|TRBJ2-4
CASRAVPEDIQYF
TGTGCCAGCAGGGCGGTTCCCGAGGACATTCAGTACTTC
>many|TRBV20-1|TRBD1|TRBJ2-7
CSAGTGSYEQYF
TGCAGTGCGGGGACAGGGTCCTACGAGCAGTACTTC
>once|TRBV12-3/TRBV12-4|TRBD1|TRBJ2-1
CASTLTGTERLRRLF
TGTGCCAGCACCCTAACCGGGACAGAAAGGCTGAGACGGCTCTTC
>many|TRBV6-1|-|TRBJ1-2
CASSSEVRNYGYTF
TGTGCCAGCAGTTCCGAGGTCCGTAACTATGGCTACACCTTC
>many|TRBV5-1|-|TRBJ1-2
CASSLGIGYGYTF
TGCGCCAGCAGCTTGGGAATAGGCTATGGCTACACCTTC
>few|TRBV2|TRBD2|TRBJ2-2
CASRGGLAGPARELFF
TGTGCCAGCAGGGGGGGACTAGCGGGACCCGCCCGGGAGCTGTTTTTT
>few|TRBV4-1|-|TRBJ2-7
CASSQDWGYLYEQYF
TGCGCCAGCAGCCAAGATTGGGGTTACCTTTACGAGCAGTACTTC
>-|TRBV6-1|-|TRBJ2-7
CASSRGTPNSYEQYF
TGTGCCAGCAGTCGCGGGACTCCTAATTCCTACGAGCAGTACTTC
>-|TRBV9|TRBD1|TRBJ2-1
CASSVDRAVNEQFF
TGTGCCAGCAGCGTGGACAGGGCTGTGAATGAGCAGTTCTTC
>many|TRBV12-3/TRBV12-4|-|TRBJ1-5
CASSLDRVLGQPQHF
TGTGCCAGCAGTTTAGACAGGGTCCTTGGGCAGCCCCAGCATTTT
>-|TRBV25-1|-|TRBJ1-1
CASSEVNSLTEAFF
TGTGCCAGCAGTGAAGTGAATAGTCTCACTGAAGCTTTCTTT
>-|TRBV5-1|-|TRBJ2-7
CASSLEPSAAYEQYF
TGTGCCAGCAGCTTGGAACCCAGCGCTGCCTACGAGCAGTACTTC
>many|TRBV11-2|-|TRBJ1-1
CASSSDQWNTEAFF
TGTGCCAGCAGTTCCGACCAGTGGAACACTGAAGCTTTCTTT
>few|TRBV29-1|-|TRBJ2-2
CSAGSGSGELFF
TGCAGCGCGGGGAGCGGCTCCGGGGAGCTGTTTTTT
>few|TRBV11-1|TRBD2|TRBJ2-1
CASSSRSPPSGYNEQFF
TGTGCCAGCAGCTCAAGGAGTCCTCCTAGCGGTTACAATGAGCAGTTCTTC
>few|TRBV7-6|-|TRBJ2-2
CASSLALGRTNTGELFF
TGTGCCAGCAGCTTAGCCCTGGGTCGGACGAACACCGGGGAGCTGTTTTTT